This is a list of T cell receptor beta chains from one sample in a study of early T cells in non-severe SARS-CoV-2 infection. TCRdb reprocessed the 5' RACE reads with MiXCR, giving one entry per CDR3 protein. The sample holds more than 65,000 distinct CDR3 sequences, around 12% seen once. This specimen consisted of whole blood, obtained at baseline. These receptors came from an adult who was a healthcare worker with PCR-confirmed SARS-CoV-2 infection or an uninfected control (not recorded which). The CDR3 runs from the conserved cysteine through the conserved F or W. The D gene is left open where the match is weak. Only part of the rows carry a size: once, few, many, or a class if the clone is expanded.

J gene	clone size	V gene	D gene	CDR3 protein	CDR3 DNA
TRBJ1-2	many	TRBV11-2	.	CASSFQTGLFYGYTF	TGTGCCAGCAGCTTCCAAACGGGGCTCTTCTATGGCTACACCTTC
TRBJ2-7	.	TRBV18	TRBD2	CASSPPGGTTYEQYF	TGTGCCAGCTCACCACCGGGGGGGACCACCTACGAGCAGTACTTC
TRBJ2-2	many	TRBV7-8	.	CASSLNPLTNTGELFF	TGTGCCAGCAGCTTAAATCCACTGACGAACACCGGGGAGCTGTTTTTT
TRBJ2-2	many	TRBV20-1	.	CSARDWQGGTGELFF	TGCAGTGCTAGAGATTGGCAGGGGGGCACCGGGGAGCTGTTTTTT
TRBJ1-1	many	TRBV9	.	CASSGGPTSTEAFF	TGTGCCAGCAGCGGGGGACCGACTTCCACTGAAGCTTTCTTT
TRBJ2-7	many	TRBV29-1	TRBD1	CSVERQGANEQYF	TGCAGCGTTGAACGTCAGGGGGCTAACGAGCAGTACTTC
TRBJ2-7	.	TRBV7-9	.	CASSPRRQEMYEQYF	TGTGCCAGCAGCCCCAGACGACAGGAAATGTACGAGCAGTACTTC
TRBJ2-7	.	TRBV7-2	TRBD2	CASSLKGGGAGHEQYF	TGTGCCAGCAGCTTAAAAGGCGGGGGGGCCGGCCACGAGCAGTACTTC
TRBJ2-5	few	TRBV5-1	.	CASSLVQGQETQYF	TGCGCCAGCAGCTTGGTCCAGGGACAAGAGACCCAGTACTTC
TRBJ2-2	few	TRBV12-3/TRBV12-4	.	CASSFRGSNTGELFF	TGTGCCAGCAGTTTCCGGGGGTCGAACACCGGGGAGCTGTTTTTT
TRBJ2-2	once	TRBV6-5	.	CASSRLGAGELFF	TGTGCCAGCAGTCGCCTGGGTGCCGGGGAGCTGTTTTTT
TRBJ2-7	.	TRBV29-1	.	CSVPGAWLQEQYF	TGCAGCGTCCCCGGGGCATGGCTCCAGGAGCAGTACTTC
TRBJ2-5	few	TRBV7-9	.	CASSSLSLRETQYF	TGTGCCAGCAGCTCCCTCAGCCTGCGAGAGACCCAGTACTTC
TRBJ2-7	.	TRBV6-6	.	CASSYSEAAYEQYF	TGTGCCAGCAGTTACTCGGAAGCAGCCTACGAGCAGTACTTC
TRBJ2-7	.	TRBV4-3	TRBD2	CASSQERGSSYEQYF	TGCGCCAGCAGCCAAGAGCGGGGGAGCTCCTACGAGCAGTACTTC
TRBJ1-1	many	TRBV7-2	.	CASSLVPGRGTEAFF	TGTGCCAGCAGCTTAGTTCCGGGTCGAGGGACTGAAGCTTTCTTT
TRBJ1-1	many	TRBV5-1	.	CASSLGYLNTEAFF	TGCGCCAGCAGCTTGGGCTACCTTAACACTGAAGCTTTCTTT
TRBJ1-2	.	TRBV20-1	.	CSATGTNYGYTF	TGCAGTGCAACTGGGACCAACTATGGCTACACCTTC
TRBJ1-6	.	TRBV10-1	TRBD1	CASPNRTGYNSPLHF	TGCGCCAGCCCGAATCGGACAGGCTATAATTCACCCCTCCACTTT
TRBJ2-7	.	TRBV28	.	CASTSPSYEQYF	TGTGCCAGCACCTCTCCCTCCTACGAGCAGTACTTC
TRBJ1-2	few	TRBV19	.	CASSWSDIGGYTF	TGTGCCAGTAGTTGGTCGGACATAGGCGGCTACACCTTC
TRBJ1-1	many	TRBV12-3/TRBV12-4	.	CASSLRAGDSKNNTEAFF	TGTGCCAGCAGTTTACGGGCAGGGGATTCGAAAAACAACACTGAAGCTTTCTTT
TRBJ1-5	many	TRBV5-1	TRBD1	CASSLGTGIGQPQHF	TGCGCCAGCAGCTTGGGGACAGGGATCGGTCAGCCCCAGCATTTT
TRBJ2-1	many	TRBV3-1	TRBD1	CARNRTGLVSYNEQFF	TGTGCCAGGAACAGGACAGGATTGGTGTCCTACAATGAGCAGTTCTTC
TRBJ2-7	.	TRBV4-3	.	CASSAGPTSSYEQYF	TGCGCCAGCAGCGCCGGACCTACTTCCTCCTACGAGCAGTACTTC
TRBJ2-3	.	TRBV20-1	.	CSAREKTDTQYF	TGCAGTGCTAGAGAGAAAACAGATACGCAGTATTTT
TRBJ2-1	few	TRBV11-2	TRBD2	CASSPRLAGGGNEQFF	TGTGCCAGCAGCCCGCGACTAGCGGGGGGAGGAAATGAGCAGTTCTTC
TRBJ2-3	few	TRBV7-6	.	CASAGYRTDTQYF	TGTGCCAGCGCGGGCTACCGCACAGATACGCAGTATTTT
TRBJ2-6	many	TRBV3-1	TRBD1	CASARGTGVAGANVLTF	TGTGCCAGCGCGCGGGGGACAGGGGTTGCTGGGGCCAACGTCCTGACTTTC
TRBJ1-5	.	TRBV28	TRBD1	CASSWDSYQPQHF	TGTGCCAGCAGTTGGGACAGTTATCAGCCCCAGCATTTT
TRBJ1-1	.	TRBV20-1	.	CSAPLHENTEAFF	TGCAGTGCTCCTCTCCACGAGAACACTGAAGCTTTCTTT
TRBJ1-1	once	TRBV29-1	.	CSVIRGLTEAFF	TGCAGCGTCATCAGGGGCCTAACTGAAGCTTTCTTT
TRBJ1-2	.	TRBV6-5	.	CASTNGGSYGYTF	TGTGCCAGCACCAACGGAGGGAGCTATGGCTACACCTTC
TRBJ1-2	few	TRBV5-1	.	CASSLEGRNYGYTF	TGCGCCAGCAGCTTGGAGGGCAGAAACTATGGCTACACCTTC
TRBJ2-7	many	TRBV6-2/TRBV6-3	.	CASSYSRQGGTNRAWEQYF	TGTGCCAGCAGTTACTCGAGACAGGGAGGAACAAACCGGGCGTGGGAGCAGTACTTC
TRBJ2-2	few	TRBV19	.	CAAAGGALNTGELFF	TGTGCCGCTGCAGGGGGGGCTTTGAACACCGGGGAGCTGTTTTTT
TRBJ2-6	few	TRBV6-6	.	CASSYPGSGANVLTF	TGTGCCAGCAGTTACCCGGGCTCTGGGGCCAACGTCCTGACTTTC
TRBJ2-7	many	TRBV5-6	.	CASSLSDLTLLSYEQYF	TGTGCCAGCAGCCTTAGCGATTTGACACTGCTCTCCTACGAGCAGTACTTC